Following are 32 T cell receptor beta chains from one sample sequenced in a study of T cell responses to AZD1222 COVID-19 vaccine. Data came from immunoSEQ multiplex PCR; TCRdb stores just in-frame clones and leaves some out. This table holds 180,000 or so clones, approximately 94% found once. The material was peripheral blood, obtained 28 days after the second AZD1222 dose. All receptors derive from an adult who received the AZD1222 COVID-19 vaccine.

The J gene is TRBJ1-6, the V gene TRBV18; no firm D call. V gave up 3 bases and J gave up 4 bases, with 13 bases separating them. Germline V lookup: CDR1 KGHSH, CDR2 LQKENI. The CDR3 is 16 residues long. In nucleotides, the CDR3 is TGTGCCAGCTCACCCCTTCGAGCTGATTATAATTCACCCCTCCACTTT. This sequence encodes CASSPLRADYNSPLHF.

The V and J genes are TRBV15 and TRBJ1-4; tentative D call: TRBD1 (6 bases). The germline V and J ends were trimmed by 5 bases and 7 bases, with 17 bases remaining between them. CDR3 size: 15 residues. Germline CDR1 reads LNHNV; CDR2 reads YYDKDF (reference sequence). This CDR3 reads CATSQSGRGPEKLFF. In DNA, the CDR3 is TGTGCCACCAGCCAATCCGGCAGGGGCCCTGAAAAACTGTTTTTT.

The rearrangement links TRBV10-3 to TRBJ1-6; 7 bases map to TRBD1. With V trimmed by 8 bases and J by 10 bases, 11 bases remained unmatched. This CDR3 has 14 residues. From germline, CDR1 is ENHRY and CDR2 SYGVKD. In DNA, the CDR3 is TGTGCCATCGCGATGAAGGGGGCCGCATCACCCCTCCACTTT. Translation gives CAIAMKGAASPLHF.

This clone was counted a single time. This chain joins TRBV19 and TRBJ1-5, with D possibly being TRBD1 (6 bases). V was shortened by 4 bases and J by 2 bases, with 9 bases between the two germline ends. CDR3 size: 14 residues. Germline CDR1 LNHDA, CDR2 SQIVND (reference sequence). CDR3 nucleotide sequence: TGTGCCAGTAGTAAACAGGGCGGCAATCAGCCCCAGCATTTT. This gives the protein CASSKQGGNQPQHF.

The rearrangement links TRBV28 to TRBJ1-6; D uncertain. V lost 2 bases and J 7 bases, leaving 9 bases between the germline ends. The CDR3 extends over 14 amino acids. Germline V gene lookup returns CDR1 MDHEN and CDR2 SYDVKM. For the CDR3, the DNA is TGTGCCAGCAGTTTAGGCAGGCGGAATTCACCCCTCCACTTT. Its protein product is CASSLGRRNSPLHF.

The genes are TRBV7-9 and TRBJ2-5; D is possibly TRBD1 or TRBD2 (6 bases each). This CDR3 has 15 amino acids. V dropped 3 bases and J dropped 2 bases, with 13 bases sitting between them. CDR1 is SEHNR, CDR2 FQNEAQ, per germline (reference sequence). In DNA, the CDR3 is TGTGCCAGCAGCTTGAGGGGGGTCGTACAAGAGACCCAGTACTTC. It translates to CASSLRGVVQETQYF.

J is TRBJ1-1 and V is TRBV6-5; D not certain. Germline CDR1 MNHEY, CDR2 SVGAGI. The CDR3 sequence is 15 residues long. V was clipped by 6 bases and J by 1 base, with 15 bases between them. The CDR3 DNA follows: TGTGCCAGCAGCCTAAGAGGTTTCCGGAACACTGAAGCTTTCTTT. It yields the protein CASSLRGFRNTEAFF.

This clone was recorded once. The rearrangement uses TRBV7-6 and TRBJ2-7, with TRBD1 matching over 8 bases. CDR1 and CDR2 from the germline V gene are SGHVS and FNYEAQ. The CDR3 has 15 residues. The J segment lost 0 bases and the V segment lost 1 base, leaving 2 bases of the junction unmatched. The DNA of the CDR3 is TGTGCCAGCAGCTTAGAACAGGGGGGCTCCTACGAGCAGTACTTC. Its protein is CASSLEQGGSYEQYF.

The chain is built from TRBV9 and TRBJ2-7; 7 bases agree with TRBD1. The junction had 4 bases not matched to a gene; V was cut back by 0 bases and J by 1 base. CDR3 length: 15 amino acids. The germline CDR1 and CDR2 sequences are SGDLS and YYNGEE. In nucleotides, the CDR3 is TGTGCCAGCAGCGTAGCCGGGACAGCGTCCTACGAGCAGTACTTC. Protein: CASSVAGTASYEQYF.

The V and J genes are TRBV7-2 and TRBJ1-2; the match to TRBD1 covers 7 bases. The germline V gene encodes CDR1 SGHTA and CDR2 FQGNSA. The ends lost 5 bases at V and 4 bases at J; junction bases unmatched: 4. The CDR3 extends over 13 amino acids. CDR3 in amino acids: CASSAGGRYGYTF. CDR3 nucleotides: TGTGCCAGCAGCGCAGGGGGTCGCTATGGCTACACCTTC.

This rearrangement joins TRBV11-2 to TRBJ2-2; possibly TRBD1 for D (5 bases). V lost 1 base and J lost 0, with 9 bases in between. There are 16 residues in the CDR3. Germline V gives CDR1 SGHAT, CDR2 FQNNGV. CDR3 sequence: CASSLAAGTNTGELFF. Written as DNA, the CDR3 is TGTGCCAGCAGCTTAGCGGCAGGGACGAACACCGGGGAGCTGTTTTTT.

The chain has TRBV29-1 and TRBJ1-3; no clear D. Germline V gives CDR1 SQVTM, CDR2 ANQGSEA. The CDR3 sequence is 11 residues long. V was cut by 6 bases and J by 3 bases, with 6 bases left in between. CDR3 in amino acids: CSVLDGNTIYF. The CDR3 DNA sequence: TGCAGCGTCCTCGATGGAAACACCATATATTTT.

This rearrangement joins TRBV27 to TRBJ1-3; 7 bases are shared with TRBD1. J gave up 2 bases and V 2 bases, and 3 bases lay outside the gene matches. The CDR3 has 15 amino acids. CDR1 is MNHEY and CDR2 is SMNVEV in the germline V gene (reference sequence). The CDR3 bases are TGTGCCAGCAGTTTAGACAGGGAGCCTGGAAACACCATATATTTT. Translation gives CASSLDREPGNTIYF.

The chain has TRBV7-9 and TRBJ2-7; D is uncertain. The germline CDR1 and CDR2 sequences are SEHNR and FQNEAQ (reference sequence). V was trimmed by 3 bases and J by 2 bases, leaving 8 bases between them. The CDR3 contains 13 residues. The CDR3 DNA reads as TGTGCCAGCAGCTTTGACCCCCCCTACGAGCAGTACTTC. Translated: CASSFDPPYEQYF.

V is TRBV20-1 and J is TRBJ2-1, with 11 bases that match TRBD2. The CDR3 contains 17 residues. J was trimmed by 2 bases and V by 3 bases; bases with no gene match: 9. Germline CDR1 is DFQATT and CDR2 is SNEGSKA (reference sequence). The CDR3 nucleotides read TGCAGTGCTAGTTCCGGGGTTAGCGGGGGGGCCTACAATGAGCAGTTCTTC. Amino acid sequence: CSASSGVSGGAYNEQFF.

The chain recombines TRBV12-5 with TRBJ2-3; D unresolved. This CDR3 contains 12 residues. From germline, CDR1 is LGHNT and CDR2 FRNRAP. The V end lost 7 bases, the J end lost 0 bases, and 5 bases lay between the germline ends. The CDR3 here is CASAVSTDTQYF. The CDR3 DNA reads as TGTGCTAGTGCGGTTAGCACAGATACGCAGTATTTT. The entire variable domain, with the rest obtained from reference TRBV12-5 and TRBJ2-3, is as follows: DARVTQTPRHKVTEMGQEVTMRCQPILGHNTVFWYRQTMMQGLELLAYFRNRAPLDDSGMPKDRFSAEMPDATLATLKIQPSEPRDSAVYFCASAVSTDTQYFGPGTRLTVL.

The V and J genes are TRBV20-1 and TRBJ2-7, with D unresolved. The V and J ends lost 4 bases and 8 bases respectively, with 9 bases between them. This CDR3 contains 10 residues. Germline-derived CDR1 and CDR2 are DFQATT and SNEGSKA (reference sequence). For the CDR3, the DNA is TGCAGTGCTACTAGGGAAAAGCAGTACTTC. Translation: CSATREKQYF.

The chain has TRBV2 and TRBJ1-5; unclear D gene. This CDR3 region has 18 residues. Between the trimmed V and J ends, which lost 4 bases and 0 bases, there was a span of 19 bases. Germline CDR1 SNHLY, CDR2 FYNNEI. The CDR3 loop reads CASSGGRWNFNSNQPQHF. CDR3 nucleotides: TGTGCCAGCAGTGGCGGCAGGTGGAACTTTAATAGCAATCAGCCCCAGCATTTT.

The chain is built from TRBV7-9 and TRBJ1-4, with 8 bases fitting TRBD1. The CDR3 spans 17 residues. Trimming took 5 bases from V and 11 from J; bases not matched to a gene: 19. Germline CDR1 reads SEHNR; CDR2 reads FQNEAQ (reference sequence). This CDR3 reads CASSGRQDRGLKGKLFF. As DNA, the CDR3 is TGTGCCAGCAGCGGACGGCAAGACAGGGGCCTAAAGGGGAAACTGTTTTTT. Looking up the rest from reference TRBV7-9 and TRBJ1-4 gives the full variable domain: DTGVSQNPRHKITKRGQNVTFRCDPISEHNRLYWYRQTLGQGPEFLTYFQNEAQLEKSRLLSDRFSAERPKGSFSTLEIQRTEQGDSAMYLCASSGRQDRGLKGKLFFGSGTQLSVL.

This chain connects TRBV20-1 to TRBJ1-2, with D perhaps matching TRBD1 (5 bases). CDR1 and CDR2 (germline): DFQATT, SNEGSKA (reference sequence). Trimming left V 6 bases short and J 7 bases short, with 12 bases between. There are 11 residues in the CDR3. The CDR3 region has the DNA TGCAGTGCAGGGTCAGGGTTTGGCTACACCTTC. It specifies CSAGSGFGYTF.

The chain is built from TRBV4-3 and TRBJ2-1; D could derive from TRBD1 or TRBD2 (5 bases each). Germline CDR1 LGHNA, CDR2 YSLEER. Trimming took off 4 bases at V and 0 bases at J, with 10 bases between the two ends. The CDR3 runs to 15 residues. CDR3 sequence reads: CASSPSRGSYNEQFF. The CDR3 DNA follows: TGCGCCAGCAGCCCCTCGAGGGGCTCCTACAATGAGCAGTTCTTC.

The V call is TRBV3-1 (or the pseudogene TRBV3-2), the J call TRBJ2-2; the D gene is possibly TRBD2 (6 bases). CDR3 length equals 14 residues. The V and J ends lost 0 bases and 4 bases respectively, with 6 bases between them. Looked up from germline, CDR1 is LGHDT and CDR2 is YNNKEL (reference sequence). This chain's CDR3 is CASSQDGGTGELFF. The CDR3, as DNA: TGTGCCAGCAGCCAAGACGGGGGCACCGGGGAGCTGTTTTTT.

The chain has TRBV5-1 and TRBJ1-1; D remains unclear. V was pared by 4 bases and J by 1 base, with 11 bases between. The germline CDR1 and CDR2 sequences are SGHRS and YFSETQ. CDR3 length equals 14 residues. CDR3 protein: CASSRQYTNTEAFF. The CDR3, as DNA: TGCGCCAGCAGCCGACAATACACGAACACTGAAGCTTTCTTT.

V usage is TRBV27 and J usage is TRBJ1-4, with D unresolved. Germline assignment: CDR1 MNHEY and CDR2 SMNVEV (reference sequence). The CDR3 length is 16 residues. V lost 1 base, J lost 8 bases, and 17 bases lay in between. The CDR3 nucleotides read TGTGCCAGCAGTTTATATCCCGGGCCCCCGGGGGAAAAACTGTTTTTT. Residues: CASSLYPGPPGEKLFF.

The chain couples TRBV6-5 to TRBJ1-1; weak D call: TRBD1 (5 bases). V lost 7 bases and J lost 2, with 11 bases in between. The CDR3 runs 13 residues. Germline CDR1 and CDR2: MNHEY and SVGAGI. Written as DNA, the CDR3 is TGTGCCAGCAAACAGGACCTAAACACTGAAGCTTTCTTT. This codes for CASKQDLNTEAFF.

J is TRBJ2-5 and V is TRBV21-1; TRBD2, as called in the table, went unchecked against the DNA. TRBV21-1 is shown as a pseudogene. This CDR3 spans 16 amino acids. The CDR3 loop is CASSKPPGLGWETQYF. In nucleotides, the CDR3 is TGTGCCAGCAGCAAACCTCCGGGACTAGGGTGGGAGACCCAGTACTTC.

The chain has TRBV5-4 and TRBJ1-1; D is perhaps TRBD1 (6 bases). Germline assignment: CDR1 SGHNT and CDR2 YYREEE (reference sequence). V lost 4 bases to trimming and J lost 1 base, with 8 bases between them. This CDR3 has 13 residues. The CDR3 nucleotides read TGTGCCAGCAGCACGGGACAGAACACTGAAGCTTTCTTT. It translates to CASSTGQNTEAFF.

This chain uses TRBV7-2 with TRBJ2-3; D is possibly TRBD1 or TRBD2 (6 bases each). The CDR3 runs 17 residues. Deletions cut 3 bases from V and 4 bases from J, with 20 bases between. The germline gives CDR1 SGHTA, CDR2 FQGNSA. The CDR3 loop is CASSLGGLALYPDTQYF. CDR3 in DNA: TGTGCCAGCAGCTTGGGGGGCCTAGCGTTATACCCAGATACGCAGTATTTT.

J is TRBJ1-4 and V is TRBV21-1. TRBV21-1 is noted as a pseudogene. This CDR3 spans 13 amino acids. The CDR3 here is CASSIGDNEKLFF. DNA of the CDR3: TGTGCCAGCTCCATCGGGGACAATGAAAAACTGTTTTTT.

The J gene is TRBJ2-5, the V gene TRBV4-1; the D is unclear. This CDR3 spans 13 amino acids. CDR1 MGHRA and CDR2 YSYEKL come from the germline V gene. V shed 1 base and J shed 0 bases, with 3 bases lying between them. The CDR3 DNA reads as TGCGCCAGCAGCCAAGGGCACCAAGAGACCCAGTACTTC. Its protein is CASSQGHQETQYF.

The chain carries TRBV5-6 and TRBJ2-5; TRBD1 aligns across 7 bases. CDR1 is SGHDT and CDR2 is YYEEEE in the germline V gene. This CDR3 region has 13 residues. Germline trimming cut 5 bases from V and 4 bases from J; bases unmatched to any gene: 5. CDR3 nucleotide sequence: TGTGCCAGCAGAAGACAGGGCAGAGAGACCCAGTACTTC. Amino acids: CASRRQGRETQYF.

The CDR3 loop is CASSKRDRLFF. The DNA of the CDR3 is TGTGCCAGCAGTAAACGGGACAGGTTGTTCTTC. The V and J genes are TRBV5-6 and TRBJ2-1, with TRBD1 matching 8 bases. Looked up from germline, CDR1 is SGHDT and CDR2 is YYEEEE. J lost 15 bases, V lost 5 bases, and 7 bases had no gene match. This CDR3 has 11 amino acids. Based on the CDR3 plus reference TRBV5-6 and TRBJ2-1, the full variable domain is DAGVTQSPTHLIKTRGQQVTLRCSPKSGHDTVSWYQQALGQGPQFIFQYYEEEERQRGNFPDRFSGHQFPNYSSELNVNALLLGDSALYLCASSKRDRLFFGPGTRLTVL.